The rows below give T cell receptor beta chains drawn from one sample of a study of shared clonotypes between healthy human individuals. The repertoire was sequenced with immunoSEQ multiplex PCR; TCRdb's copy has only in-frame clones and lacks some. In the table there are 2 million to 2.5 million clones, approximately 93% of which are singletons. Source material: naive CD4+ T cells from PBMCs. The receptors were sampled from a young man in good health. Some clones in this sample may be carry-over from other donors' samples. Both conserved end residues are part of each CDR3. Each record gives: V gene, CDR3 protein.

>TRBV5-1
CASSPGQTYEQYF
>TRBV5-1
CASSLAVGDGYTF
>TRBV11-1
CASSPEDTQYF
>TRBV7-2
CASSRGRTGSKYYGYTF
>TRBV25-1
CASSENTGTGYHNEQFF
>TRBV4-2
CASSQEWTRMELFF
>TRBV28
CASSLSGGADGYTF
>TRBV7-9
CATSGAKHRQGSSYEQYF
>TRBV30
CAWSVSGTGELFF
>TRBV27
CASSFLSYNEQFF
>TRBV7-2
CASSPNRGETQYF
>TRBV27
CASRWGPTGELFF
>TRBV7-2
CASSSNDRGNYGYTF
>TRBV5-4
CASSPDKTNTGELFF
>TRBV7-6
CASSSPLLGNEQYF
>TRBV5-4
CASSADRGPHGYTF